The 11 T cell receptor beta chains below come from one sample, sequenced in a study of Ad26.COV2.S vaccination and SARS-CoV-2 variants. Generated by immunoSEQ multiplex PCR, the TCRdb table keeps only in-frame clones and is missing some. The repertoire holds roughly 320,000 clones, with around 84% as singletons. Treatment of the sample: some 20 received Ad26.COV2.S at low or high dose, single or two shots; roughly 5 received placebo; per-sample allocation not given. After the first vaccine or placebo injection, samples were drawn on day 63. Sequencing used peripheral blood, obtained in a trial of Ad26.COV2.S vaccine versus placebo. All receptors derive from a person aged 18-60 years who received the Ad26.COV2.S COVID-19 vaccine or a placebo.

This clone was picked up a small number of times. The rearrangement links TRBV4-3 to TRBJ2-1; TRBD2 agrees at 12 bases. The CDR3 is made up of 18 amino acids. In germline, CDR1 is LGHNA, CDR2 YSLEER. With 0 bases clipped from V and 4 bases from J, the junction kept 7 bases outside the gene matches. The CDR3 nucleotides are TGCGCCAGCAGCCAAGAGACTAGCGGGGGCTATTTTTACAATGAGCAGTTCTTC. Its protein is CASSQETSGGYFYNEQFF.

This chain uses TRBV5-1 with TRBJ2-5, with TRBD2 matching 13 bases. CDR1 is SGHRS and CDR2 is YFSETQ in the germline V gene. The CDR3 spans 17 residues. The ends lost 6 bases at V and 4 bases at J; junction bases unmatched: 12. CDR3 DNA sequence: TGCGCCAGCATCCCCCAAGGACTAGCGGGGGCAGGAGAGACCCAGTACTTC. Translating gives CASIPQGLAGAGETQYF.

The chain links TRBV18 to TRBJ1-6; tentative D call: TRBD1 (5 bases). Trimming took 2 bases from V and 19 from J, leaving 21 bases between them. Germline-derived CDR1 and CDR2 are KGHSH and LQKENI. This CDR3 has 14 residues. The CDR3 coding sequence is TGTGCCAGCTCACCATCTCTCGGTGGACGGGACCAGCACTTT. Translation gives CASSPSLGGRDQHF.

This sequence joins TRBV6-5 and TRBJ1-2, with D possibly being TRBD1 (6 bases). Germline CDR1 MNHEY, CDR2 SVGAGI. V shed 5 bases and J shed 5 bases, with 15 bases lying between them. The CDR3 has 14 residues. CDR3 residues: CASSSRDKIYGYTF. The CDR3 coding sequence is TGTGCCAGCAGTAGTCGGGACAAGATTTATGGCTACACCTTC.

This chain connects TRBV5-1 to TRBJ2-2; D possibly corresponds to TRBD1 (6 bases). V lost 4 bases and J 1 base, leaving 11 bases between the germline ends. There are 15 residues in the CDR3. Germline V gene lookup returns CDR1 SGHRS and CDR2 YFSETQ. DNA of the CDR3: TGCGCCAGCAGCCAGAAGACAGGGAACACCGGGGAGCTGTTTTTT. It encodes CASSQKTGNTGELFF.

The chain carries TRBV6-6 and TRBJ1-2, with D uncertain. V was pared by 5 bases and J by 2 bases, with 9 bases between. This CDR3 is built from 13 residues. The germline V gene has CDR1 MNHNY and CDR2 SVGAGI (reference sequence). CDR3 protein: CASSLYKNYGYTF. DNA of the CDR3: TGTGCCAGCAGTCTTTATAAGAACTATGGCTACACCTTC.

As concerns this clone: Other DNA sequences in this sample translate to the same CDR3. V is TRBV12-3 or TRBV12-4 and J is TRBJ2-3; no clear D. There are 12 residues in the CDR3. V lost 3 bases and J 3 bases, leaving 4 bases between the germline ends. The DNA of the CDR3 is TGTGCCAGCAGTTTGGGGACAGATACGCAGTATTTT. Protein: CASSLGTDTQYF.

The V and J genes are TRBV2 and TRBJ1-4; D may be TRBD1 (6 bases). CDR1 is SNHLY and CDR2 is FYNNEI in the germline V gene. Trimming shortened V by 3 bases and J by 0 bases, and 14 bases separated the two germline ends. The CDR3 sequence is 17 residues long. CDR3 coding DNA: TGTGCCAGCAGTGAGCCCGAGGACAGACCAACTAATGAAAAACTGTTTTTT. This gives the protein CASSEPEDRPTNEKLFF. Using reference TRBV2 and TRBJ1-4 for the parts outside the CDR3, the full variable domain is EPEVTQTPSHQVTQMGQEVILRCVPISNHLYFYWYRQILGQKVEFLVSFYNNEISEKSEIFDDQFSVERPDGSNFTLKIRSTKLEDSAMYFCASSEPEDRPTNEKLFFGSGTQLSVL.

The chain employs TRBV19 and TRBJ1-5, with D tentatively TRBD1 (5 bases). Trimming cost V 6 bases and J 1 base, with 10 bases left between them. CDR1 LNHDA and CDR2 SQIVND come from the germline V gene (reference sequence). This CDR3 comprises 14 residues. The DNA of the CDR3 is TGTGCCAGTAGGTTCGGGGGGAGCAATCAGCCCCAGCATTTT. This codes for CASRFGGSNQPQHF.

CDR3 sequence (DNA): TGTGCCAGTAGTTGGATGTTCGGCAGGGATGGGCTTACTAATGAAAAACTGTTTTTT. Protein sequence: CASSWMFGRDGLTNEKLFF. The chain employs TRBV19 and TRBJ1-4; maybe TRBD1 (5 bases). Germline-derived CDR1 and CDR2 are LNHDA and SQIVND (reference sequence). The V end lost 5 bases, the J end lost 2 bases, and 24 bases lay between the germline ends. CDR3 length: 19 amino acids.

On this clone itself: The sample has other DNA sequences that encode this CDR3 too. This chain connects TRBV2 to TRBJ2-3, with 12 bases matching TRBD2. With V trimmed by 4 bases and J by 3 bases, 2 bases remained unmatched. Germline lookup yields CDR1 SNHLY and CDR2 FYNNEI. The CDR3 totals 15 residues. As DNA, the CDR3 is TGTGCCAGCAGTGGTGGACTAGCGGGGACAGATACGCAGTATTTT. The encoded protein is CASSGGLAGTDTQYF.